A single sample is the source of the 4 T cell receptor beta chains below, sequenced in a study of blood T cell repertoires in COVID-19. The table came from immunoSEQ multiplex PCR; TCRdb's copy has only in-frame clones and leaves some out. The sample yields 130,000 to 150,000 clones, around 87% seen once. The sample was PBMCs or T cells enriched from blood (not recorded which). Receptors originate from a man in his 60s who had recovered from COVID-19.

The chain combines TRBV4-1 with TRBJ2-5; 10 nucleotides align to TRBD1. This CDR3 spans 16 amino acids. V lost 0 bases to trimming and J lost 4 bases; unmatched junction nucleotides: 5. Looked up from germline, CDR1 is MGHRA and CDR2 is YSYEKL. The DNA of the CDR3 is TGCGCCAGCAGCCAAGAGACAGGGGGCTTTAGAGAGACCCAGTACTTC. Its translation: CASSQETGGFRETQYF.

The V and J genes are TRBV7-9 and TRBJ2-7, with 9 bases aligning to TRBD1. Germline V CDR1 and CDR2: SEHNR, FQNEAQ (reference sequence). The junction had 12 bases not matched to a gene; V was cut back by 3 bases and J by 9 bases. The CDR3 totals 15 residues. CDR3 DNA: TGTGCCAGCAGCTTCCCGGGACAGGGTATTTCTGGGCAGTACTTC. Protein: CASSFPGQGISGQYF.

V usage is TRBV19 and J usage is TRBJ2-7, with D uncertain. Trimming left V 6 bases short and J 4 bases short, with 19 bases between. Germline CDR1 and CDR2: LNHDA and SQIVND (reference sequence). The CDR3 runs 15 residues. CDR3 protein: CASSLAPGATYEQYF. The CDR3 DNA follows: TGTGCCAGTAGCCTCGCCCCCGGAGCTACTTACGAGCAGTACTTC.

V gene TRBV7-3 combines with J gene TRBJ2-3, with D perhaps TRBD1 (5 bases). Trimming stripped 8 bases from V and 0 bases from J, with 12 bases between. CDR1 is SGHTA and CDR2 is FQGTGA in the germline V gene. The CDR3 has 14 residues. The CDR3 DNA is TGTGCCAGCGGACCGACAGTTAGCACAGATACGCAGTATTTT. This sequence encodes CASGPTVSTDTQYF. Using reference TRBV7-3 and TRBJ2-3 for the parts outside the CDR3, the full variable domain is GAGVSQTPSNKVTEKGKYVELRCDPISGHTALYWYRQSLGQGPEFLIYFQGTGAADDSGLPNDRFFAVRPEGSVSTLKIQRTERGDSAVYLCASGPTVSTDTQYFGPGTRLTVL.